This TCR beta chain came from a study of blood T cell repertoires in COVID-19. In the authors' methods: Estimated nucleated cell counts came from reference gene primer amplification. Libraries were prepared by immunoSEQ multiplex PCR; TCRdb keeps only in-frame clonotypes and omits some of them. That table gives V, J and clone size, and the DNA gave D and trimming. The sample contains 200,000 to 250,000 clones, over 80% of which appear only once. In germline, CDR1 is SQVTM, CDR2 ANQGSEA. V shed 6 bases and J 0 bases; nucleotides not matched to a gene: 9. This CDR3 spans 18 amino acids. Cohorts were assigned according to the clinical history that participants reported.

V gene TRBV29-1 combines with J gene TRBJ2-6, with 12 bases fitting TRBD2. This receptor was taken from a woman in her twenties or thirties with acute COVID-19. The sample was PBMCs or T cells enriched from blood (not recorded which). CDR3 loop: CSVPRTSGELSGANVLTF. Here the CDR3 DNA reads TGCAGCGTCCCCCGGACTAGCGGGGAACTCTCTGGGGCCAACGTCCTGACTTTC.